The next 16 T cell receptor beta chains were all read from a single sample in a study of blood T cell repertoires in COVID-19. Generated by immunoSEQ multiplex PCR, the TCRdb table keeps only in-frame clones and is missing some. Of about 250,000 clones in the sample, about 85% were seen once. What was sequenced was PBMCs or T cells enriched from blood (not recorded which). The receptors were sampled from a woman aged 25 to 45 with acute COVID-19.

For this clone: At one end the junction does not follow the germline gene, possibly because of a read error. The chain uses TRBV18 and TRBJ2-2; TRBD2 aligns across 8 bases. CDR3 length: 16 amino acids. Germline loops: CDR1 KGHSH, CDR2 LQKENI. The CDR3, as DNA: TGTGCCACCTCACGGGTCGGGAGGGCCGACACCGGGGAGCTGTTTTTT. As protein: CATSRVGRADTGELFF. Drawing the rest from reference TRBV18 and TRBJ2-2, the complete variable domain is NAGVMQNPRHLVRRRGQEARLRCSPMKGHSHVYWYRQLPEEGLKFMVYLQKENIIDESGMPKERFSAEFPKEGPSILRIQQVVRGDSAAYFCATSRVGRADTGELFFGEGSRLTVL.

The chain carries TRBV7-9 and TRBJ1-5; 7 bases align to TRBD1. In germline, CDR1 is SEHNR, CDR2 FQNEAQ (reference sequence). The CDR3 consists of 15 residues. Unmatched junction bases numbered 6, after V lost 4 bases and J lost 3 bases. The CDR3 is CASSSATGNNQPQHF. CDR3 in DNA: TGTGCCAGCAGCTCTGCGACAGGGAACAATCAGCCCCAGCATTTT. Together with reference TRBV7-9 and TRBJ1-5, the CDR3 gives the full variable domain: DTGVSQNPRHKITKRGQNVTFRCDPISEHNRLYWYRQTLGQGPEFLTYFQNEAQLEKSRLLSDRFSAERPKGSFSTLEIQRTEQGDSAMYLCASSSATGNNQPQHFGDGTRLSIL.

This chain uses TRBV18 with TRBJ2-1, with 11 bases identical to TRBD2. The CDR3 contains 15 residues. V was clipped by 8 bases and J by 4 bases; unmatched bases: 7. The germline CDR1 and CDR2 sequences are KGHSH and LQKENI. CDR3: CASATSGDLYNEQFF. CDR3 sequence (DNA): TGTGCCAGCGCGACTAGCGGGGATCTTTACAATGAGCAGTTCTTC. The full variable domain, in which reference TRBV18 and TRBJ2-1 provide the parts outside the CDR3, is NAGVMQNPRHLVRRRGQEARLRCSPMKGHSHVYWYRQLPEEGLKFMVYLQKENIIDESGMPKERFSAEFPKEGPSILRIQQVVRGDSAAYFCASATSGDLYNEQFFGPGTRLTVL.

The chain employs TRBV6-5 and TRBJ1-3, with a weak D call TRBD1 (6 bases). V lost 6 bases, J lost 7 bases, and 19 bases lay in between. The length of the CDR3 is 15 residues. Germline CDR1 MNHEY, CDR2 SVGAGI. This CDR3 reads CASSRDTGLMNTIYF. DNA for the CDR3: TGTGCCAGCAGCCGGGACACGGGTTTAATGAACACCATATATTTT.

The chain carries TRBV30 and TRBJ1-5; D call uncertain. The CDR3 spans 13 residues. Germline V gene data show CDR1 as GTSNPN and CDR2 as SVGIG (reference sequence). Deletions cut 1 base from V and 2 bases from J, with 6 bases between. The CDR3 is CAWSDTGNQPQHF. The CDR3 DNA follows: TGTGCCTGGAGTGATACAGGCAATCAGCCCCAGCATTTT.

For this clone: Other DNA sequences in the sample encode the same CDR3. The chain couples TRBV28 to TRBJ1-2, with D perhaps TRBD1 (5 bases). Germline CDR1 and CDR2: MDHEN and SYDVKM. The CDR3 spans 13 residues. V was pared by 6 bases and J by 3 bases, with 11 bases between. CDR3 bases: TGTGCCAGCAGGGAGGGACTCGACTATGGCTACACCTTC. This sequence encodes CASREGLDYGYTF.

V and J are TRBV2 and TRBJ1-3; D gene unclear. The V end was cut by 3 bases, the J end by 4 bases, with 10 bases between. The CDR3 contains 14 residues. The germline V gene has CDR1 SNHLY and CDR2 FYNNEI. The CDR3 DNA is TGTGCCAGCAGTGATCGTCTTCAGGGAAACACCATATATTTT. As protein: CASSDRLQGNTIYF.

The chain couples TRBV6-2 or TRBV6-3 to TRBJ1-4, with D maybe TRBD1 (5 bases). The length of the CDR3 is 15 residues. Per the germline V gene, CDR1 is MNHEY and CDR2 is SVGEGT. The V gene lost 2 bases and the J gene lost 2 bases, with 9 bases spanning the gap. The CDR3 DNA follows: TGTGCCAGCAGTTACGGGGGGACGACTAATGAAAAACTGTTTTTT. Amino acids: CASSYGGTTNEKLFF.

The V and J genes are TRBV19 and TRBJ2-7; 9 bases match TRBD2. The CDR3 covers 16 residues. V lost 5 bases, J lost 2 bases, and 10 bases stayed unmatched. The germline V gene has CDR1 LNHDA and CDR2 SQIVND (reference sequence). Here the CDR3 reads CASSPHSSGETYEQYF. CDR3 DNA sequence: TGTGCCAGTAGTCCACATTCTAGCGGGGAGACCTACGAGCAGTACTTC.

This sequence joins TRBV19 and TRBJ2-2, with 7 bases that match TRBD2. CDR1 and CDR2 from the germline V gene are LNHDA and SQIVND (reference sequence). The CDR3 extends over 14 amino acids. Trimming took 5 bases from V and 4 from J; bases not matched to a gene: 4. In nucleotides, the CDR3 is TGTGCCAGTAGTCTTATAGCGGGCACCGGGGAGCTGTTTTTT. Protein product: CASSLIAGTGELFF.

The rearrangement links TRBV3-1 (or the pseudogene TRBV3-2) to TRBJ2-1; 7 nucleotides match TRBD1. V was clipped by 1 base and J by 5 bases; unmatched bases: 5. Germline V CDR1 and CDR2: LGHDT, YNNKEL (reference sequence). The CDR3 contains 15 residues. The CDR3 spells CASSQGWGQNNEQFF. In DNA form, the CDR3 reads TGTGCCAGCAGCCAAGGGTGGGGACAGAACAATGAGCAGTTCTTC.

The V call is TRBV18, the J call TRBJ1-3; possible D gene TRBD1, 6 bases. Trimming removed 6 bases at V and 3 bases at J, with 12 bases between. CDR3 length equals 14 residues. The V gene's germline CDR1 is KGHSH and CDR2 LQKENI. CDR3 bases: TGTGCCAGCTCCCCGGACAGATTTGGAAACACCATATATTTT. It encodes CASSPDRFGNTIYF.

The genes are TRBV2 and TRBJ2-1, with 7 positions matching TRBD2. The V segment lost 7 bases and the J segment 6 bases; nucleotides outside the gene matches: 6. The CDR3 covers 13 residues. Germline V lookup: CDR1 SNHLY, CDR2 FYNNEI. The CDR3: CASKGTTLNEQFF. The CDR3 DNA follows: TGTGCCAGCAAAGGGACTACCCTCAATGAGCAGTTCTTC. The whole variable domain, filled in from reference TRBV2 and TRBJ2-1, reads EPEVTQTPSHQVTQMGQEVILRCVPISNHLYFYWYRQILGQKVEFLVSFYNNEISEKSEIFDDQFSVERPDGSNFTLKIRSTKLEDSAMYFCASKGTTLNEQFFGPGTRLTVL.

CDR3 loop: CASSLGQGPGELFF. The CDR3 coding sequence is TGTGCCAGCAGCTTGGGACAGGGCCCCGGGGAGCTGTTTTTT. The chain links TRBV5-4 to TRBJ2-2, with TRBD1 identical over 7 bases. The CDR3 covers 14 residues. The J segment lost 6 bases and the V segment lost 0 bases, leaving 2 bases of the junction unmatched. The V gene's germline CDR1 is SGHNT and CDR2 YYREEE (reference sequence).

V and J are TRBV19 and TRBJ2-1, with 12 bases that match TRBD2. Germline CDR1 and CDR2: LNHDA and SQIVND (reference sequence). CDR3 length: 17 residues. V gave up 0 bases and J gave up 4 bases; unmatched junction bases: 4. CDR3 loop: CASSIDTSGGPYNEQFF. The DNA for the CDR3 is TGTGCCAGTAGTATAGATACTAGCGGGGGGCCATACAATGAGCAGTTCTTC.

The chain links TRBV15 to TRBJ1-2; 8 positions agree with TRBD1. Germline lookup yields CDR1 LNHNV and CDR2 YYDKDF (reference sequence). V trimming: 5 bases; J trimming: 8 bases; junction bases outside the gene matches: 4. CDR3 size: 12 residues. Written as DNA, the CDR3 is TGTGCCACCAGCGGAAGGACAGGGGGCTACACCTTC. Amino acid sequence: CATSGRTGGYTF.